One sample yielded the 27 T cell receptor beta chains listed below, sequenced in a study of technical replicates of blood from a handful of donors. Assay: immunoSEQ multiplex PCR; the TCRdb copy retains only in-frame clones and omits some. Here the sample spans 80,000 to 85,000 clones, approximately 91% being singletons. Sequencing used T cells isolated from PBMCs. Receptor source: a human donor in good health.

The chain joins TRBV5-1 to TRBJ2-3, with TRBD2 matching over 11 bases. Trimming cost V 4 bases and J 4 bases; bases outside gene matches: 8. The CDR3 has 16 amino acids. Germline V gives CDR1 SGHRS, CDR2 YFSETQ. CDR3 region: CASSGELAGASDTQYF. The CDR3 nucleotides are TGCGCCAGCAGCGGAGAACTAGCGGGGGCCTCAGATACGCAGTATTTT.

This chain connects TRBV2 to TRBJ1-5; TRBD1 matches 8 bases. The CDR3 covers 13 residues. V trimming: 6 bases; J trimming: 4 bases; junction bases outside the gene matches: 2. The germline gives CDR1 SNHLY, CDR2 FYNNEI. As DNA, the CDR3 is TGTGCCAGCAGAGACAGGGGAAATCAGCCCCAGCATTTT. This sequence encodes CASRDRGNQPQHF. The full variable domain, in which reference TRBV2 and TRBJ1-5 provide the parts outside the CDR3, is EPEVTQTPSHQVTQMGQEVILRCVPISNHLYFYWYRQILGQKVEFLVSFYNNEISEKSEIFDDQFSVERPDGSNFTLKIRSTKLEDSAMYFCASRDRGNQPQHFGDGTRLSIL.

V is TRBV19 and J is TRBJ2-2; D is undetermined. CDR1 LNHDA and CDR2 SQIVND come from the germline V gene (reference sequence). The CDR3 sequence is 15 residues long. The ends were cut back, 5 bases at V and 0 bases at J, with 10 bases in the middle. The CDR3 coding sequence is TGTGCCAGTAGTTATGGGCAGGCGAACACCGGGGAGCTGTTTTTT. It specifies CASSYGQANTGELFF.

This clone was seen a few times. The chain employs TRBV4-3 and TRBJ2-5; TRBD1 might be the D (6 bases). The germline V and J ends were trimmed by 4 bases and 5 bases, with 11 bases remaining between them. The CDR3 is 13 amino acids. Per germline, CDR1 LGHNA and CDR2 YSLEER. Written as DNA, the CDR3 is TGCGCCAGCAGCCGGACAGTGGAGGAGACCCAGTACTTC. Translated, it gives CASSRTVEETQYF.

This chain uses TRBV5-4 with TRBJ2-1; D uncertain. The CDR3 runs 12 residues. V was pared by 4 bases and J by 6 bases, with 8 bases between. Germline CDR1 SGHNT, CDR2 YYREEE (reference sequence). The CDR3 sequence: CASSLGGNEQFF. CDR3 DNA: TGTGCCAGCAGCCTTGGCGGCAATGAGCAGTTCTTC. Using reference TRBV5-4 and TRBJ2-1 for the parts outside the CDR3, the full variable domain is ETGVTQSPTHLIKTRGQQVTLRCSSQSGHNTVSWYQQALGQGPQFIFQYYREEENGRGNFPPRFSGLQFPNYSSELNVNALELDDSALYLCASSLGGNEQFFGPGTRLTVL.

V gene TRBV6-6 combines with J gene TRBJ2-6; tentative D call: TRBD1 (6 bases). Germline V lookup: CDR1 MNHNY, CDR2 SVGAGI (reference sequence). The CDR3 consists of 15 residues. Trimming removed 5 bases at V and 3 bases at J, with 11 bases between. The CDR3 protein is CASSPQGRGANVLTF. The DNA of the CDR3 is TGTGCCAGCAGTCCCCAGGGGCGTGGGGCCAACGTCCTGACTTTC.

The genes are TRBV6-1 and TRBJ2-7; tentatively, D is TRBD2 (6 bases). V shed 5 bases and J shed 0 bases, with 8 bases lying between them. Germline CDR1 MNHNS, CDR2 SASEGT. CDR3 length: 13 residues. The CDR3 sequence is CASSIGGSYEQYF. The CDR3 DNA follows: TGTGCCAGCAGTATCGGGGGCTCCTACGAGCAGTACTTC.

CDR3 coding DNA: TGCAGCGGTAGACTAGGGGAAGAGACCCAGTACTTC. Translating gives CSGRLGEETQYF. V gene TRBV29-1 combines with J gene TRBJ2-5; D is possibly TRBD2 (6 bases). Germline loops: CDR1 SQVTM, CDR2 ANQGSEA. The germline V and J ends were trimmed by 7 bases and 3 bases, with 12 bases remaining between them. The CDR3 runs to 12 residues.

The chain combines TRBV29-1 with TRBJ1-2; 8 nucleotides match TRBD1. Germline lookup yields CDR1 SQVTM and CDR2 ANQGSEA. V trimming: 0 bases; J trimming: 5 bases; junction bases outside the gene matches: 5. The CDR3 extends over 14 amino acids. The CDR3 bases are TGCAGCGTTGAAGATCGGGACAGGCAGTATGGCTACACCTTC. It translates to CSVEDRDRQYGYTF.

The chain links TRBV19 to TRBJ2-3; D not certain. V lost 3 bases to trimming and J lost 6 bases, with 10 bases between them. This CDR3 is 13 amino acids long. In germline, CDR1 is LNHDA, CDR2 SQIVND (reference sequence). The CDR3 DNA reads TGTGCCAGTAGTATTTCTCCCCGGGATACGCAGTATTTT. Its protein is CASSISPRDTQYF.

The chain couples TRBV27 to TRBJ2-5; 15 bases fit TRBD2. Germline V gene data show CDR1 as MNHEY and CDR2 as SMNVEV (reference sequence). The trim removed 5 bases at V and 4 bases at J, leaving 11 bases unmatched. This CDR3 spans 18 amino acids. Here the CDR3 reads CASSRGLAGGLGGETQYF. Here the CDR3 DNA reads TGTGCCAGCAGTCGTGGACTAGCGGGAGGGTTAGGAGGAGAGACCCAGTACTTC.

This clone was detected a few times. The rearrangement joins TRBV14 to TRBJ2-2, with 10 bases fitting TRBD2. Germline V gene data show CDR1 as SGHDN and CDR2 as FVKESK. Germline trimming cut 3 bases from V and 7 bases from J; bases unmatched to any gene: 2. The CDR3 runs to 14 residues. CDR3 DNA sequence: TGTGCCAGCAGCCATAGCGGGAGGTTCGGGGAGCTGTTTTTT. Translation: CASSHSGRFGELFF.

The CDR3 loop reads CASGGGTGAYNEQFF. The CDR3 region has the DNA TGTGCCAGCGGTGGTGGGACAGGGGCCTACAATGAGCAGTTCTTC. This chain joins TRBV6-1 and TRBJ2-1; 10 bases match TRBD1. There are 15 residues in the CDR3. Germline V gene lookup returns CDR1 MNHNS and CDR2 SASEGT. The junction had 6 bases not matched to a gene; V was cut back by 8 bases and J by 2 bases.

The J gene is TRBJ1-4, the V gene TRBV2; 9 bases agree with TRBD1. The CDR3 consists of 14 residues. V was clipped by 8 bases and J by 5 bases; unmatched bases: 6. Looked up from germline, CDR1 is SNHLY and CDR2 is FYNNEI. The CDR3 sequence is CASGDRVSNEKLFF. The CDR3 DNA sequence: TGTGCCAGCGGGGACAGGGTTTCCAATGAAAAACTGTTTTTT.

The gene calls are TRBV5-6 and TRBJ2-1; possibly TRBD2 for D (5 bases). In germline, CDR1 is SGHDT, CDR2 YYEEEE. Trimming stripped 0 bases from V and 3 bases from J, with 13 bases between. The CDR3 runs to 16 residues. The CDR3 spells CASSLVFAGRYNEQFF. CDR3 DNA sequence: TGTGCCAGCAGCTTGGTCTTCGCGGGCCGCTACAATGAGCAGTTCTTC.

The V and J genes are TRBV11-3 and TRBJ2-7; TRBD2 matches at 12 bases. Germline V gives CDR1 SGHNT, CDR2 YENEEA. This CDR3 is built from 15 residues. V gave up 5 bases and J gave up 0 bases; unmatched junction bases: 2. CDR3 sequence (DNA): TGTGCCAGCAGCCAGACTAGCGGGAGCTCCTACGAGCAGTACTTC. It translates to CASSQTSGSSYEQYF.

The CDR3 DNA sequence: TGTGCCAGCAGTGAGTCTAATATTCCAGAGACCCAGTACTTC. This sequence encodes CASSESNIPETQYF. This chain joins TRBV6-1 and TRBJ2-5; no reliable D call. Trimming left V 3 bases short and J 4 bases short, with 12 bases between. CDR3 length: 14 residues. Per the germline V gene, CDR1 is MNHNS and CDR2 is SASEGT.

Here the CDR3 DNA reads TGTGCCAGCAGCCGGGGTAACGGCGGCGAGCAGTACTTC. Translating gives CASSRGNGGEQYF. The V gene is TRBV7-9, the J gene TRBJ2-7; D is perhaps TRBD2 (5 bases). V was cut by 5 bases and J by 6 bases, with 14 bases left in between. This CDR3 spans 13 amino acids. From germline, CDR1 is SEHNR and CDR2 FQNEAQ (reference sequence).

This clone was seen a single time. The V gene is TRBV6-5, the J gene TRBJ2-2; 9 positions agree with TRBD1. The CDR3 length is 15 residues. J gave up 4 bases and V 4 bases, and 4 bases lay outside the gene matches. Germline CDR1 MNHEY, CDR2 SVGAGI. CDR3 in amino acids: CASSFETGGTGELFF. The CDR3 DNA reads as TGTGCCAGCAGTTTCGAGACAGGGGGCACCGGGGAGCTGTTTTTT.

The J gene is TRBJ2-7, the V gene TRBV5-1; D unresolved. Trimming left V 5 bases short and J 2 bases short, with 11 bases between. The CDR3 sequence is 13 residues long. Germline CDR1 is SGHRS and CDR2 is YFSETQ. The CDR3 reads CASSGALTYEQYF. In DNA form, the CDR3 reads TGCGCCAGCAGTGGTGCGTTGACCTACGAGCAGTACTTC.

The CDR3 sequence: CASSQEEGLAGQDTQYF. The CDR3 DNA reads as TGCGCCAGCAGCCAAGAGGAGGGACTAGCGGGACAAGATACGCAGTATTTT. This chain uses TRBV4-1 with TRBJ2-3, with 13 nucleotides matching TRBD2. Germline CDR1 is MGHRA and CDR2 is YSYEKL. The CDR3 contains 17 residues. With 0 bases clipped from V and 5 bases from J, the junction kept 5 bases outside the gene matches.

This clone was found a few times. The CDR3 spells CASSEMGQNYGYTF. The CDR3 nucleotides read TGTGCCAGCAGCGAAATGGGACAAAACTATGGCTACACCTTC. The chain joins TRBV28 to TRBJ1-2; possible D gene TRBD1, 6 bases. V lost 6 bases, J lost 2 bases, and 13 bases lay in between. CDR3 length: 14 amino acids. Germline lookup yields CDR1 MDHEN and CDR2 SYDVKM.

The chain uses TRBV5-1 and TRBJ2-3; 11 nucleotides align to TRBD2. The germline CDR1 and CDR2 sequences are SGHRS and YFSETQ. The junction had 9 bases not matched to a gene; V was cut back by 4 bases and J by 2 bases. CDR3 length: 17 amino acids. The CDR3 DNA reads TGCGCCAGCAGCGGACCGGGACTAGCGGTGTTCACAGATACGCAGTATTTT. It yields the protein CASSGPGLAVFTDTQYF.

The chain has TRBV29-1 and TRBJ2-7; D is undetermined. The CDR3 is made up of 13 amino acids. Trimming took off 6 bases at V and 0 bases at J, with 12 bases between the two ends. Germline loops: CDR1 SQVTM, CDR2 ANQGSEA. CDR3: CSVEFKSSYEQYF. Written as DNA, the CDR3 is TGCAGCGTGGAGTTTAAGAGCTCCTACGAGCAGTACTTC.

This sequence joins TRBV27 and TRBJ2-1, with TRBD2 as a possible D gene (6 bases). The CDR3 runs to 16 residues. V lost 0 bases, J lost 0 bases, and 9 bases lay in between. Germline lookup yields CDR1 MNHEY and CDR2 SMNVEV (reference sequence). CDR3 protein: CASSLSAGSSYNEQFF. The DNA for the CDR3 is TGTGCCAGCAGTTTATCGGCGGGGAGCTCCTACAATGAGCAGTTCTTC.

The V call is TRBV9, the J call TRBJ2-7; tentative D call: TRBD2 (6 bases). The CDR3 length is 15 residues. V was shortened by 2 bases and J by 0 bases, with 12 bases between the two germline ends. Germline V gene lookup returns CDR1 SGDLS and CDR2 YYNGEE. CDR3 DNA: TGTGCCAGCAGCGTTTATGCGGGAAGCTCCTACGAGCAGTACTTC. This gives the protein CASSVYAGSSYEQYF.

This chain links TRBV11-2 with TRBJ1-2; no firm D call. CDR3 size: 11 residues. V lost 3 bases, J lost 5 bases, and 4 bases lay in between. CDR1 is SGHAT and CDR2 is FQNNGV in the germline V gene. The CDR3 reads CASSFMYGYTF. In DNA form, the CDR3 reads TGTGCCAGCAGCTTCATGTATGGCTACACCTTC.